The 12 T cell receptor beta chains presented below share a single source sample, sequenced in a study of blood T cell dynamics during melanoma immunotherapy. The repertoire was sequenced with immunoSEQ multiplex PCR; TCRdb's copy has only in-frame clones and lacks some. This table holds 10,000 to 15,000 clones, approximately 87% found once. Noted time point: week 3, after first cycle of checkpoint inhibitor. This specimen consisted of blood, obtained from a patient treated with checkpoint blockade. The receptors originated from a human donor with melanoma.

This clone came up once. The chain employs TRBV11-3 and TRBJ2-1; the D gene is possibly TRBD1 (5 bases). CDR1 is SGHNT, CDR2 YENEEA, per germline. The CDR3 is made up of 15 amino acids. V lost 0 bases and J lost 4, with 10 bases in between. In DNA, the CDR3 is TGTGCCAGCAGCTTAGAAGGTGGGGCTTACAATGAGCAGTTCTTC. The encoded protein is CASSLEGGAYNEQFF.

The gene calls are TRBV5-1 and TRBJ2-1; D might be TRBD1 or TRBD2, each matching 5 bases. The CDR3 covers 13 residues. From germline, CDR1 is SGHRS and CDR2 YFSETQ. With 6 bases removed from V and 4 bases from J, the gap between germline ends came to 11 bases. The CDR3 reads CASTYGAYNEQFF. DNA for the CDR3: TGCGCCAGCACTTACGGGGCTTACAATGAGCAGTTCTTC.

The V call is TRBV9, the J call TRBJ1-3; 7 nucleotides align to TRBD1. The CDR3 contains 15 residues. Germline V gives CDR1 SGDLS, CDR2 YYNGEE. V shed 0 bases and J 3 bases; nucleotides not matched to a gene: 3. CDR3 sequence: CASSVGGGFGNTIYF. CDR3 sequence (DNA): TGTGCCAGCAGCGTAGGAGGGGGCTTTGGAAACACCATATATTTT.

In its sample, this clone was seen once. This chain links TRBV7-3 with TRBJ2-2; no clear D gene. CDR3 length: 15 amino acids. The V end was cut by 7 bases, the J end by 0 bases, with 12 bases between. Germline CDR1 and CDR2: SGHTA and FQGTGA. This chain's CDR3 is CASTQERTNTGELFF. The DNA of the CDR3 is TGTGCCAGCACTCAGGAACGTACGAACACCGGGGAGCTGTTTTTT.

This chain links TRBV7-2 with TRBJ2-1; TRBD2 agrees at 7 bases. V lost 0 bases to trimming and J lost 9 bases; unmatched junction nucleotides: 2. The CDR3 is 13 amino acids. The germline CDR1 and CDR2 sequences are SGHTA and FQGNSA. This CDR3 is CASSLAGGPEQFF. For the CDR3, the DNA is TGTGCCAGCAGCTTAGCGGGAGGGCCTGAGCAGTTCTTC.

The V call is TRBV7-9, the J call TRBJ2-2; D is perhaps TRBD2 (5 bases). Germline CDR1 is SEHNR and CDR2 is FQNEAQ (reference sequence). V was shortened by 1 base and J by 4 bases, with 7 bases between the two germline ends. The CDR3 is made up of 14 amino acids. CDR3 protein: CASSLVASTGELFF. The CDR3 bases are TGTGCCAGCAGCTTAGTAGCGTCCACCGGGGAGCTGTTTTTT.

This chain joins TRBV7-2 and TRBJ2-3; D tentatively reads TRBD1 or TRBD2 (5 bases each). Trimming removed 5 bases from V and 2 bases from J, with 14 bases in between. From germline, CDR1 is SGHTA and CDR2 FQGNSA. This CDR3 has 15 residues. Written as DNA, the CDR3 is TGTGCCAGCAGCCCCCGGGACGGGACCACAGATACGCAGTATTTT. It encodes CASSPRDGTTDTQYF.

The rearrangement links TRBV20-1 to TRBJ2-5, with D tentatively TRBD2 (6 bases). Germline V gene sequence: CDR1 DFQATT, CDR2 SNEGSKA (reference sequence). CDR3 size: 11 residues. Deletions cut 0 bases from V and 9 bases from J, with 8 bases between. The CDR3 protein is CSARDRRAQYF. The DNA of the CDR3 is TGCAGTGCTAGAGACCGGAGGGCCCAGTACTTC.

The CDR3 nucleotides are TGCGCCAGCAGCCCAATGGGACAGGGGTCTGGTGGCTACACCTTC. The encoded protein is CASSPMGQGSGGYTF. The chain couples TRBV4-1 to TRBJ1-2; 10 bases align to TRBD1. CDR3 length: 15 amino acids. The V and J ends lost 4 bases and 7 bases, in that order; junction bases with no gene match: 9. Germline lookup yields CDR1 MGHRA and CDR2 YSYEKL.

The chain recombines TRBV5-1 with TRBJ2-7; 7 bases align to TRBD2. With V trimmed by 4 bases and J by 7 bases, 8 bases remained unmatched. This CDR3 is built from 13 residues. Germline assignment: CDR1 SGHRS and CDR2 YFSETQ. The CDR3 reads CASSPGLTREQYF. CDR3 sequence (DNA): TGCGCCAGCAGCCCGGGACTAACGCGTGAGCAGTACTTC.

This clone was seen only once. V usage is TRBV11-2 and J usage is TRBJ2-7; unclear D gene. Germline V CDR1 and CDR2: SGHAT, FQNNGV. CDR3 length equals 16 residues. The V gene lost 5 bases and the J gene lost 3 bases, with 20 bases spanning the gap. The CDR3 DNA reads as TGTGCCAGCAGCACTAAAAGCGCCAGGTCATTCTACGAGCAGTACTTC. Protein product: CASSTKSARSFYEQYF. Supplemented by reference TRBV11-2 and TRBJ2-7, the full variable domain reads EAGVAQSPRYKIIEKRQSVAFWCNPISGHATLYWYQQILGQGPKLLIQFQNNGVVDDSQLPKDRFSAERLKGVDSTLKIQPAKLEDSAVYLCASSTKSARSFYEQYFGPGTRLTVT.

This clone occurred a few times. The J gene is TRBJ1-5, the V gene TRBV7-9; D might be TRBD1 (6 bases). The germline gives CDR1 SEHNR, CDR2 FQNEAQ (reference sequence). This CDR3 comprises 15 residues. V was clipped by 4 bases and J by 5 bases, with 15 bases between them. CDR3 residues: CASSSTRAGDQPQHF. The CDR3 nucleotides are TGTGCCAGCAGCTCTACGCGGGCAGGGGATCAGCCCCAGCATTTT.